Listed here is a single TCR beta chain. What it binds is not known. These data are taken from a study of shared clonotypes between healthy human individuals. Study observations and caveats: Of the naive CD4 clonotypes, approximately 5% were shared across a few donors.

Looked up from germline, CDR1 is MNHEY and CDR2 is SVGAGI. The CDR3 is 12 amino acids. With V trimmed by 2 bases and J by 9 bases, 0 bases remained unmatched. Recent acute infections and vaccinations were absent in the healthy HIV-negative adult donors. The repertoire was sequenced with immunoSEQ multiplex PCR; TCRdb's copy has only in-frame clones and lacks some. The table records 400,000 or so clones, 90% to 97% of them present only once. Input material: memory CD8+ T cells sorted from blood. As for subset: CD45RO+ cells pooled with CCR7-negative TemRA cells. The sequence came from a man aged 25 to 45 in good health. The genes are TRBV6-5 and TRBJ2-1, with TRBD1 identical over 8 bases. CDR3 sequence reads: CASSYGQGEQFF. CDR3 coding DNA: TGTGCCAGCAGTTACGGACAGGGTGAGCAGTTCTTC.